The clone carrying this T cell receptor (beta chain) showed up just a few times. Its antigen is as yet unknown. The sequenced template was RNA, covering the TCR beta CDR3 region. Second-round multiplex PCR came after a first-round RT-PCR that employed HTBI primers. One entry per CDR3 protein, called by TCRdb with MiXCR from the multiplex PCR reads. The sample records a few hundred thousand distinct CDR3 sequences, roughly a sixth being singletons. These data originate in a study of Graves' ophthalmopathy and Graves' hyperthyroidism. Whole-study context: Before any treatment was given, at initial diagnosis, peripheral blood was collected.

Germline lookup yields CDR1 SGHTA and CDR2 FQGTGA. There are 13 residues in the CDR3. V was pared by 1 base and J by 8 bases, with 8 bases between. Overall study findings and caveats: Blood also contained most of the expanded thyroid clonotypes above 0.001 frequency.

Enrolled hyperthyroidism patients had a new diagnosis, a duration under 2 months, and an age of 18 to 65. Sampling around 10 ml of fresh peripheral blood provided the PBMCs. The sequencing input was peripheral blood. The V gene is TRBV7-3, the J gene TRBJ2-2, with a possible D match to TRBD2 (5 bases). This receptor was identified in an adult woman with stable Graves' hyperthyroidism. CDR3 sequence (DNA): TGTGCCAGCAGCTTAAGGAGGAGTGGGGAGCTGTTTTTT. Amino acid sequence: CASSLRRSGELFF.